This T cell receptor (beta chain) came from a study of radiation and T cells in renal cell carcinoma. Sample time point: blood 4 weeks post-SBRT, at nephrectomy. This sample's treatment: 15 Gy SBRT to primary tumor, nephrectomy 4 weeks later. The CDR3 is 14 amino acids. Trimming removed 5 bases at V and 0 bases at J, with 11 bases between. Germline V gene data show CDR1 as MNHNY and CDR2 as SVGAGI (reference sequence). TCRdb's table, derived via immunoSEQ multiplex PCR, lists solely in-frame clones and lacks some. There are about 86,000 clones in the sample; approximately 86% occur only once, and approximately 8.8% lies in the top ten.

This sequence was found in a man aged 50 or older with renal cell carcinoma. The specimen comprised blood, sampled from a patient whose treatment included radiotherapy and nephrectomy. The rearrangement joins TRBV6-6 to TRBJ2-7; D not resolved. CDR3 sequence reads: CASSPGPVSYEQYF. As DNA, the CDR3 is TGTGCCAGCAGTCCCGGGCCCGTCTCCTACGAGCAGTACTTC.